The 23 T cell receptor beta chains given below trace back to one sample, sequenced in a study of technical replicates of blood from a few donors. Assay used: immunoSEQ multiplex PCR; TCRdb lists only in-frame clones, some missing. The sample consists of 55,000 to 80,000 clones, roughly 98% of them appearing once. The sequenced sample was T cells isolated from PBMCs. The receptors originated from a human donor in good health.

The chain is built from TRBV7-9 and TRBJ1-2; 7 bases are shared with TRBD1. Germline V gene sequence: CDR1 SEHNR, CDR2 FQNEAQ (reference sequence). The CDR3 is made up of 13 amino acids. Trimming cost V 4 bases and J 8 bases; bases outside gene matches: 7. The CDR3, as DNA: TGTGCCAGCAGCTCTTACACAGGGGAAGGCTACACCTTC. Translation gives CASSSYTGEGYTF.

The CDR3 sequence is CASSPLNQPQHF. CDR3 bases: TGTGCCAGTAGCCCCCTTAATCAGCCCCAGCATTTT. This chain joins TRBV19 and TRBJ1-5; D ambiguous. The CDR3 sequence is 12 residues long. V shed 6 bases and J shed 4 bases, with 7 bases lying between them. CDR1 LNHDA and CDR2 SQIVND come from the germline V gene (reference sequence).

In DNA form, the CDR3 reads TGTGCCAGCAGACAGGTTTACGAGCAGTACTTC. This sequence encodes CASRQVYEQYF. This chain connects TRBV6-1 to TRBJ2-7; a possible D gene is TRBD1 (5 bases). Germline V gene lookup returns CDR1 MNHNS and CDR2 SASEGT. There are 11 residues in the CDR3. V gave up 6 bases and J gave up 4 bases, with 7 bases separating them.

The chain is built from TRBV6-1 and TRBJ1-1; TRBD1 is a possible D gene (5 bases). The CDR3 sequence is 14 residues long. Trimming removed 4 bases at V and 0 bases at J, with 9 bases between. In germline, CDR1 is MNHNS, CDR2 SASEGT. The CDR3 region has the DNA TGTGCCAGCAGTGGGGGCGGTCTGAACACTGAAGCTTTCTTT. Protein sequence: CASSGGGLNTEAFF.

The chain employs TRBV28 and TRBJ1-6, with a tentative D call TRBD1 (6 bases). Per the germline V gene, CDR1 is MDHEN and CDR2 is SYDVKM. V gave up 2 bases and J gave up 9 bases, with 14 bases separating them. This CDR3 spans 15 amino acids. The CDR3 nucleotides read TGTGCCAGCAGTTTACCTTCGCCCAGGGGTTCACCCCTCCACTTT. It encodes CASSLPSPRGSPLHF.

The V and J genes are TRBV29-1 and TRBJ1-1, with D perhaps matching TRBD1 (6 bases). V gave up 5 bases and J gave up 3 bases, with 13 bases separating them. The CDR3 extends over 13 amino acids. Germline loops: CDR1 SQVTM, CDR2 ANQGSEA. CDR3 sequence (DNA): TGCAGCGTTTCCAGGACAGTAGACACTGAAGCTTTCTTT. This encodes CSVSRTVDTEAFF.

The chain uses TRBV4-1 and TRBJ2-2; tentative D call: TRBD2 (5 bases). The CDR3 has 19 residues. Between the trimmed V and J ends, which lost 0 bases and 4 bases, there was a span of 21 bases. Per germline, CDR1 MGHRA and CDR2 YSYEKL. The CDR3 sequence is CASSQDKPTDSQFTGELFF. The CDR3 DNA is TGCGCCAGCAGCCAAGATAAACCGACGGACTCCCAATTCACCGGGGAGCTGTTTTTT.

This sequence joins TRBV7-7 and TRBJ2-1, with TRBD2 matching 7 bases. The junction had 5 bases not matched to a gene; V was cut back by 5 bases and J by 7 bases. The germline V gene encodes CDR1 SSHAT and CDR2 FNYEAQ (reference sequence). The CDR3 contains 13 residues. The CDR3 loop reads CASSPRRGNEQFF. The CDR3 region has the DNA TGTGCCAGCAGCCCAAGGCGGGGGAATGAGCAGTTCTTC.

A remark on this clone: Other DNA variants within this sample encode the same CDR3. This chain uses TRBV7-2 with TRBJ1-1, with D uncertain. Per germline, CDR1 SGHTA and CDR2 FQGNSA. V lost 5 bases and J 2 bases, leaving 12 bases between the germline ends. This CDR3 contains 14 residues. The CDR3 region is CASSLLAGNTEAFF. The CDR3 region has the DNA TGTGCCAGCAGCCTTCTTGCAGGAAACACTGAAGCTTTCTTT.

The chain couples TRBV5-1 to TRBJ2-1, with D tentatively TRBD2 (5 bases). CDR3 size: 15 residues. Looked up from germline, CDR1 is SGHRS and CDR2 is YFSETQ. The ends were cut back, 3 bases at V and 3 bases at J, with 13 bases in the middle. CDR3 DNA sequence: TGCGCCAGCAGCTCGGTTGGAAGCGGCTACAATGAGCAGTTCTTC. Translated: CASSSVGSGYNEQFF.

CDR3 bases: TGTGCTAGTGGTCAGAATGAAACACCTGAAGCTTTCTTT. It translates to CASGQNETPEAFF. This chain links TRBV19 with TRBJ1-1; D unresolved. Looked up from germline, CDR1 is LNHDA and CDR2 is SQIVND (reference sequence). This CDR3 comprises 13 residues.

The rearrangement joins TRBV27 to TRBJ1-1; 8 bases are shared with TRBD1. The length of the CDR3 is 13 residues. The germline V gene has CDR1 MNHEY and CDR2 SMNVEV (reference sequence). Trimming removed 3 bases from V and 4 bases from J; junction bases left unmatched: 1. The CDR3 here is CASSLGQVTEAFF. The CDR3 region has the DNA TGTGCCAGCAGTTTGGGACAGGTCACTGAAGCTTTCTTT.

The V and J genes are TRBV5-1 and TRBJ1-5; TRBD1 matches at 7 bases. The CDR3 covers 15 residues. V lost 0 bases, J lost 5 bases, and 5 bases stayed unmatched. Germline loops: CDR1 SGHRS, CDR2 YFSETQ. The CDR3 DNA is TGCGCCAGCAGCTTGGATGGACAGGCCCATCAGCCCCAGCATTTT. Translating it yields CASSLDGQAHQPQHF.

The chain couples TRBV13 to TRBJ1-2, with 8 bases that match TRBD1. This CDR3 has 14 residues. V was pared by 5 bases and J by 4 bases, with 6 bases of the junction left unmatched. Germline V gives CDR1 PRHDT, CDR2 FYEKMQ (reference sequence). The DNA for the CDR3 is TGTGCCAGCAGCACAGGGGGAATGGCCTATGGCTACACCTTC. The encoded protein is CASSTGGMAYGYTF.

The CDR3 loop is CASSYSYSLYEQYF. The DNA of the CDR3 is TGTGCCAGCAGTTACTCGTACAGTCTATACGAGCAGTACTTC. V gene TRBV6-6 combines with J gene TRBJ2-7; D gene unclear. This CDR3 has 14 residues. Trimming removed 0 bases at V and 4 bases at J, with 10 bases between. CDR1 is MNHNY and CDR2 is SVGAGI in the germline V gene (reference sequence).

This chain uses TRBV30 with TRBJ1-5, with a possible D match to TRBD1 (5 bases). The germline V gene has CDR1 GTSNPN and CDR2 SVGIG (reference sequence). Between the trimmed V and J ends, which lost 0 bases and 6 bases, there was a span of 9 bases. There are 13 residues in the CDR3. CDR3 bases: TGTGCCTGGAGTGTGGGGGGAATTCAGCCCCAGCATTTT. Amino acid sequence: CAWSVGGIQPQHF.

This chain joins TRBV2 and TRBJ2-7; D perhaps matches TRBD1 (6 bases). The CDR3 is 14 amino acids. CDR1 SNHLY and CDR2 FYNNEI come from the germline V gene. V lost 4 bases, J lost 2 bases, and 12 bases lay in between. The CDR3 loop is CASSVNRATYEQYF. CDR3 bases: TGTGCCAGCAGTGTGAACAGGGCGACCTACGAGCAGTACTTC.

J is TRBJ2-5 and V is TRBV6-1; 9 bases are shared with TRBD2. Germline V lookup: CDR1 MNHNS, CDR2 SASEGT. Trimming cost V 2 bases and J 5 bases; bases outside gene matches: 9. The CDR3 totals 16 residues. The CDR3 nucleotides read TGTGCCAGCAGTGAATGGGGTAGCGGGAGATCGGAGACCCAGTACTTC. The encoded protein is CASSEWGSGRSETQYF.

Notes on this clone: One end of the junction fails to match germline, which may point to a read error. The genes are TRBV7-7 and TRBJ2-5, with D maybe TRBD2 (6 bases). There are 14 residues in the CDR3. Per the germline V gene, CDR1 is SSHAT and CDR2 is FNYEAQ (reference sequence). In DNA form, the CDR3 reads TGTGCTAGCAGCTTAGCGGCCAGGCAAGAGACCCAGTACTTC. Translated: CASSLAARQETQYF.

The CDR3 DNA reads TGCGCCAGCAGTGAGGACACGAACACTGAAGCTTTCTTT. This codes for CASSEDTNTEAFF. The rearrangement joins TRBV10-1 to TRBJ1-1; D not resolved. The V end lost 2 bases, the J end lost 1 base, and 5 bases lay between the germline ends. This CDR3 has 13 residues. Germline V gives CDR1 WNHNN, CDR2 SYGVQD (reference sequence).

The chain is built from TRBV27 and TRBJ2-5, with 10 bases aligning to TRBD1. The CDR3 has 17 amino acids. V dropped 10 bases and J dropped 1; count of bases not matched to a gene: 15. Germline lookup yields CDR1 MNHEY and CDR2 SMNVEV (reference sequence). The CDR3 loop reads CATKSRDRGRGQETQYF. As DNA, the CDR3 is TGTGCCACCAAGTCCCGGGACAGGGGTCGGGGCCAAGAGACCCAGTACTTC.

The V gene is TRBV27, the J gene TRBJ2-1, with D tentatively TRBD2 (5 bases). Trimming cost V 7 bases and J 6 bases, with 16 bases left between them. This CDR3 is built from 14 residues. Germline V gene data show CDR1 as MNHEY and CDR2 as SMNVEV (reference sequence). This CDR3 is CASNEGTSGNEQFF. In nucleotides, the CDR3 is TGTGCCAGCAACGAGGGCACTTCTGGCAATGAGCAGTTCTTC.

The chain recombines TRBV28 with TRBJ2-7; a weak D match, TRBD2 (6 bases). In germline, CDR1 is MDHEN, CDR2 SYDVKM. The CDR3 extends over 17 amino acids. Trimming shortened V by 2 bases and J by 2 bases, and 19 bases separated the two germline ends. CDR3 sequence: CASSLRTGGTLPYEQYF. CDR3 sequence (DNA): TGTGCCAGCAGTTTACGCACCGGGGGAACGCTACCCTACGAGCAGTACTTC.